This TCR beta chain is drawn from a study of CD4 T cells in relation to SARS-CoV-2 and coronaviruses (dated by TCRdb to the early 2020s). Regarding the study in general: In the ViraFEST assay, PBMCs were cultured with antigen for about eleven days, after which TCR beta CDR3s were sequenced to identify antigen-specific clonal expansions. Shared crossreactive spike epitopes were mapped to their HLA restriction using patient-derived lymphoblastoid cell lines. The Adaptive Biotechnologies TCR-sequencing kit was used for samples from a few pre-COVID donors and for the naive versus memory experiments, whereas the other data were Illumina-based. A different, Illumina-based TCR-beta assay was used to sequence expansion assays from other donors in the study. The negative reference condition was either a culture with an HIV-1 Nef peptide pool or a culture with no peptide. At the level of individual TCR clonotypes, the study evaluated whether memory CD4+ T cells crossreact between the spike proteins of SARS-CoV-2 and those of common cold coronaviruses. Study-wide conclusions, independent of this receptor: No donor contributed both pre-pandemic and post-infection samples, which limited tracing the source of pre-existing responses. The study was constrained by small numbers of patients and of tested TCRs. Significantly weaker SARS-CoV-2-driven expansion was shown by crossreactive clones than by monoreactive clones, consistent with antigenic imprinting. Since the crossreactivity analysis centred on spike protein, crossreactivity against other viral proteins was not assessed. Memory CD4+ clonotypes crossrecognizing SARS-CoV-2 and at least one common cold coronavirus spike were found in 55% to 70% of donors.

As concerns this clone: What antigen it recognizes has not been identified. The input lacks base qualities; no much larger clone sits a single base away.

Library preparation used the immunoSEQ multiplex PCR assay. Under the source paper's analysis protocol: Preprocessing removed nonproductive sequences and CDR3s not starting with C, not ending with F or W, or shorter than 7 amino acids. The MANAFEST web app identified antigen-specific clonotypes based on expansion compared with the reference and other culture wells. A clone counted as positive if significantly expanded in 2 of 3 replicate wells versus the reference culture at FDR below 0.05. Positive clones also required significant expansion versus all other tandem wells and an odds ratio above 5. After three terminal residues were trimmed from each end, CDR3 homology was quantified as pairwise Levenshtein distance using the stringdist R package. In its TCRdb copy, this immuneACCESS table keeps in-frame sequences only and misses some clones. Where compared with another copy, unresolved V genes explain less than half of these, and the others have no known cause. The V and J calls and clone size come from that table; D and trimming were worked out from the DNA. For this sample there are around 22,000 clones; about four fifths appear just once. The top ten constitute about 12% of the sample.

CD4+ T cells from unexposed donors were collected before the COVID-19 pandemic (2011-2018). The EasySep CD4+ T cell isolation kit was used to isolate CD4+ T cells once the cultures had run for about 10 days. As far as cell numbers permitted, CD4+ T cells from unexposed donors were tested for reactivity against SARS-CoV-2 S and N as well as four spike pools from common cold coronaviruses. Each well received about 2.2 million PBMCs, cultured in IMDM supplemented with roughly 4.9% human AB serum and 9.5 to 10 IU/ml IL-2. Half of the culture medium was replaced with fresh IL-2-containing medium on days 3 and 7. Triplicate replicate wells were generally used for each peptide culture condition. The leukapheresis product used for the unexposed donors was purchased from a commercial source. PBMCs were isolated from leukapheresis product or whole blood by Ficoll-Paque PLUS gradient centrifugation. PBMCs were either cryopreserved at -140 degrees C or used fresh in the expansion assay. The QIAamp Micro DNA Kit was used to extract genomic DNA from the CD4+ T cells.

From V the trimming removes 8 bases and from J it removes 0 bases, while the gene matches leave 22 bases of the junction unaccounted for. The cysteine opens and the phenylalanine closes a CDR3 of 20 amino acids. Here the CDR3 DNA is all that survives: 60 bases in frame from base 1. According to the germline V gene, CDR1 reads WSHSY and CDR2 reads SAAADI. Input material: CD4+ T cells from PBMCs, cultured in vitro. The clonotype comes from a human donor in good health. This chain joins TRBV10-2 to TRBJ2-1; TRBD1 agrees with 7 junctional bases. The CDR3 reads CASLGMGQWSGASSYNEQFF. The DNA reads as follows: TGCGCCAGCCTCGGAATGGGACAGTGGTCAGGAGCGAGCTCCTACAATGAGCAGTTCTTC.